Listed below are T cell receptor beta chains from one sample, sequenced in a study of blood T cell repertoires in COVID-19. Method: immunoSEQ multiplex PCR; TCRdb's copy keeps in-frame clones and lacks some. The sample yields over 120,000 clones, 80% to 85% seen once. Material for sequencing was peripheral blood. These receptors were obtained from a woman aged 55-69 years with acute or convalescent COVID-19. The CDR3 runs from the conserved cysteine through the conserved F or W. Each record gives: D gene, J gene, V gene, CDR3 protein. A D gene is named only where the DNA matches it firmly.

>TRBD1|TRBJ1-5|TRBV6-1
CASSEYGTGTSQPQHF
>TRBD2|TRBJ2-7|TRBV4-1
CASSRTSGSNEQYF
>TRBD1|TRBJ1-1|TRBV11-3
CASSDRGGNTEAFF
>TRBD2|TRBJ2-5|TRBV6-1
CASSELGSGLQETQYF
>NA|TRBJ1-2|TRBV28
CASSSGVYGYTF
>NA|TRBJ1-2|TRBV27
CASSLSLVGGYGYTF
>NA|TRBJ2-2|TRBV19
CASTRANTGELFF
>TRBD1|TRBJ1-5|TRBV28
CASSLIGTGADSNQPQHF
>TRBD2|TRBJ2-1|TRBV10-2
CASSEWREIPNEQFF
>NA|TRBJ2-1|TRBV3-1/TRBV3-2
CASSKGPSSYNEQFF
>TRBD1|TRBJ2-7|TRBV6-1
CASTPRQGSSYEQYF
>NA|TRBJ2-7|TRBV30
CAWSGGAWTYEQYF
>NA|TRBJ2-7|TRBV2
CASSVQGGEQYF
>NA|TRBJ2-3|TRBV28
CASIQGISTDTQYF
>TRBD2|TRBJ2-3|TRBV24-1
CATSGTSGEGADTQYF
>TRBD1|TRBJ2-1|TRBV7-3
CASSPGTGTYNEQFF
>TRBD1|TRBJ1-1|TRBV4-1
CASSQAPRTGTKAEAFF
>TRBD2|TRBJ2-7|TRBV4-1
CASSQSSGNYEQYF
>NA|TRBJ2-7|TRBV6-2/TRBV6-3
CASSYNGGNYEQYF
>TRBD2|TRBJ2-7|TRBV27
CASNRLAGAGYEQYF
>TRBD2|TRBJ2-7|TRBV5-1
CASRPPSGMEQYF
>TRBD1|TRBJ2-7|TRBV15
CATSRDSLGQELSFYYEQYF
>NA|TRBJ2-1|TRBV11-2
CASSLQGGASYNEQFF
>NA|TRBJ1-4|TRBV4-1
CASSRMSGRRDEKLFF
>TRBD1|TRBJ1-1|TRBV25-1
CASRSRAGTGYTEAFF
>TRBD1|TRBJ1-3|TRBV28
CASSSYNRGKGNTIYF
>NA|TRBJ2-5|TRBV29-1
CSGRGVGVETQYF
>NA|TRBJ2-2|TRBV4-1
CASSQVLGELFF
>NA|TRBJ2-5|TRBV5-1
CASSLPPQQETQYF
>TRBD1|TRBJ1-5|TRBV28
CASSTQGASYLIMYSNQPQHF
>TRBD2|TRBJ2-1|TRBV27
CASSFLAGGSYNEQFF
>NA|TRBJ2-1|TRBV7-9
CASTVELSSYNEQFF
>TRBD1|TRBJ2-1|TRBV7-9
CASSPPGQIDNEQFF
>TRBD1|TRBJ2-5|TRBV5-4
CASSLGTGGQETQYF
>NA|TRBJ2-7|TRBV2
CASKKEQEQYF
>TRBD1|TRBJ1-2|TRBV27
CASSGQGALLYGYTF
>NA|TRBJ1-3|TRBV12-3/TRBV12-4
CASSWTSGNTIYF
>TRBD1|TRBJ1-6|TRBV3-1/TRBV3-2
CASSQTGTHSPLHF
>TRBD1|TRBJ2-7|TRBV7-9
CASSWGQGNSYEQYF
>TRBD1|TRBJ2-4|TRBV30
CAWSATGIKNIQYF
>NA|TRBJ1-2|TRBV6-1
CASSELDSWYGYTF
>TRBD2|TRBJ2-2|TRBV2
CASRVAGGSGGELFF
>NA|TRBJ2-2|TRBV9
CASNMPGELFF
>NA|TRBJ1-5|TRBV9
CASSDQEGVQPQHF
>TRBD2|TRBJ2-5|TRBV5-4
CASSLGLAGVETQYF
>NA|TRBJ2-6|TRBV10-2
CASSDSAYSGANVLTF
>NA|TRBJ2-1|TRBV29-1
CSVSGGEVQPNEQFF